This TCR beta chain was captured in a study of T cell changes during pregnancy in multiple sclerosis. CDR1 and CDR2 (germline): LGHNA, YSLEER. The V segment lost 4 bases and the J segment 7 bases; nucleotides outside the gene matches: 7. This CDR3 has 15 residues. Libraries were prepared by immunoSEQ multiplex PCR; TCRdb keeps only in-frame clonotypes and omits some of them. Of roughly 110,000 clones in the sample, roughly 90% were seen once. The rearrangement links TRBV4-3 to TRBJ1-3; 10 bases map to TRBD1. The sample in question was peripheral blood, obtained in the third trimester of pregnancy. This TCR was recovered from a female donor in good health, enrolled as a control in a pregnancy study. The CDR3 bases are TGCGCCAGCAGCCCCGGACAGGGGGGGACGAACACCATATATTTT. Translating gives CASSPGQGGTNTIYF.